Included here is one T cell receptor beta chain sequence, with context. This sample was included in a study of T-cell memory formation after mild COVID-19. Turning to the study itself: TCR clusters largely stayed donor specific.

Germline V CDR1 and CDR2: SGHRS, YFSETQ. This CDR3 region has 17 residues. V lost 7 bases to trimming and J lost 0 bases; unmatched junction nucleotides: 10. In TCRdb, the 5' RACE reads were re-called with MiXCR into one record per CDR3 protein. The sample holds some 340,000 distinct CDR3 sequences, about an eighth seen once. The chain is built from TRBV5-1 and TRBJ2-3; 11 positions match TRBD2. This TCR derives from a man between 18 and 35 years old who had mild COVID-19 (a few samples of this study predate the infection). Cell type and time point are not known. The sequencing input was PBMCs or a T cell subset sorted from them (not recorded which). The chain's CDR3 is CASAGVAGGPSTDTQYF. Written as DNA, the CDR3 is TGCGCCAGCGCGGGGGTAGCGGGGGGGCCGAGCACAGATACGCAGTATTTT.